A selection of T cell receptor beta chains follows, all from one sample in a study of control samples from healthy donors and cancer patients. The table came from immunoSEQ multiplex PCR; TCRdb's copy has only in-frame clones and leaves some out. The profile shows some 150,000 clones, about 95% of them singletons. Specimen: PBMCs. These receptor sequences come from a man aged 55-75 years with colorectal cancer. Each CDR3 is given with its conserved first and last residue. The order of the fields is J gene, clone size, D gene, V gene, CDR3 protein, CDR3 DNA. D genes are given only for firm matches. Clone size is not always given. Where it is, it says once, few, many or a class for expanded clones.

TRBJ2-7	-	-	TRBV4-3	CASSRGLTSYEQYF	TGCGCCAGCAGCCGGGGGTTGACCTCCTACGAGCAGTACTTC
TRBJ1-5	-	-	TRBV2	CASTAEGNQPQHF	TGTGCCAGCACAGCGGAGGGGAATCAGCCCCAGCATTTT
TRBJ1-3	-	-	TRBV28	CASSPQGSAVSGNTIYF	TGTGCCAGCAGTCCTCAGGGCTCGGCAGTCTCTGGAAACACCATATATTTT
TRBJ2-2	-	-	TRBV30	CAWTRYGELFF	TGTGCCTGGACAAGATACGGGGAGCTGTTTTTT
TRBJ2-7	-	-	TRBV5-1	CASSLGQAEQYF	TGCGCCAGCAGCTTGGGGCAGGCCGAGCAGTACTTC
TRBJ1-3	-	-	TRBV5-8	CASSSTEGNTIYF	TGTGCCAGCAGCTCTACTGAGGGAAACACCATATATTTT
TRBJ1-1	-	TRBD1	TRBV6-2/TRBV6-3	CASSSFRDSEAFF	TGTGCCAGCAGTTCTTTCCGGGACAGTGAAGCTTTCTTT
TRBJ1-2	-	-	TRBV29-1	CSVEEARGYTF	TGCAGCGTTGAGGAAGCGAGGGGCTACACCTTC
TRBJ1-2	few	TRBD1	TRBV6-2/TRBV6-3	CASSQTGDYGYTF	TGTGCCAGCAGTCAGACAGGGGACTATGGCTACACCTTC
TRBJ1-5	-	-	TRBV21-1	CASRFAGTQPQHF	TGTGCCAGCAGATTCGCGGGAACTCAGCCCCAGCATTTT
TRBJ1-2	-	-	TRBV5-6	CASSGGVGYTF	TGTGCCAGCAGCGGGGGGGTTGGCTACACCTTC
TRBJ1-5	-	-	TRBV9	CASSVEGGGQPQHF	TGTGCCAGCAGCGTAGAGGGGGGGGGACAGCCCCAGCATTTT
TRBJ2-1	-	-	TRBV2	CATQPDGGSYNEQFF	TGTGCCACCCAACCGGACGGAGGCTCCTACAATGAGCAGTTCTTC
TRBJ2-7	-	TRBD1	TRBV6-5	CASSLETGTEQYF	TGTGCCAGCAGTTTAGAGACAGGGACCGAGCAGTACTTC
TRBJ2-1	-	TRBD2	TRBV6-5	CASSDGGARYNEQFF	TGTGCCAGCAGCGACGGGGGGGCCCGGTACAATGAGCAGTTCTTC
TRBJ1-2	-	-	TRBV12-3/TRBV12-4	CASTQTINYGYTF	TGTGCCAGCACCCAGACTATTAACTATGGCTACACCTTC
TRBJ2-4	-	-	TRBV9	CASSPALAKNIQYF	TGTGCCAGCAGCCCCGCCTTAGCCAAAAACATTCAGTACTTC
TRBJ2-2	once	TRBD2	TRBV19	CASSLPGLENTGELFF	TGTGCCAGTAGTCTCCCGGGACTAGAGAACACCGGGGAGCTGTTTTTT
TRBJ2-7	-	TRBD1	TRBV5-1	CASSLAVGGFNEQYF	TGCGCCAGCAGCTTGGCCGTAGGGGGCTTCAACGAGCAGTACTTC
TRBJ2-2	-	TRBD1	TRBV30	CAWSRGTGGNTGELFF	TGTGCCTGGAGTCGAGGGACAGGAGGTAACACCGGGGAGCTGTTTTTT
TRBJ2-2	-	-	TRBV5-1	CASSSGAGMNTGELFF	TGCGCCAGCAGCTCTGGAGCAGGGATGAACACCGGGGAGCTGTTTTTT
TRBJ2-1	once	TRBD1	TRBV5-4	CASSLMIRTGTGYNEQFF	TGTGCCAGCAGCTTGATGATACGGACCGGGACAGGGTACAATGAGCAGTTCTTC
TRBJ2-7	-	TRBD1	TRBV27	CASSSGTDYEQYF	TGTGCCAGCAGTTCCGGGACAGACTACGAGCAGTACTTC
TRBJ1-2	-	-	TRBV5-1	CASSLARGPSYGYTF	TGCGCCAGCAGCTTGGCCCGGGGACCCTCCTATGGCTACACCTTC
TRBJ2-5	-	-	TRBV7-4	CASSPEVLGSCGQETQYF	TGTGCCAGCAGCCCTGAGGTCCTGGGGTCGTGCGGACAAGAGACCCAGTACTTC
TRBJ2-2	few	TRBD2	TRBV4-1	CASSLRGSGGADTGELFF	TGCGCCAGCAGCCTTAGGGGCAGCGGGGGGGCGGACACCGGGGAGCTGTTTTTT
TRBJ2-3	-	-	TRBV4-3	CASSQDGGTDTQYF	TGCGCCAGCAGCCAAGATGGTGGCACAGATACGCAGTATTTT
TRBJ1-5	-	-	TRBV19	CASSHTPDSTRNQPQHF	TGTGCCAGTAGCCACACCCCGGACAGTACTCGGAATCAGCCCCAGCATTTT
TRBJ2-3	-	-	TRBV18	CASSGRGQSRDTQYF	TGTGCCAGCTCTGGACGGGGGCAGTCCCGAGATACGCAGTATTTT
TRBJ2-1	-	TRBD2	TRBV7-8	CASSPSGGNYNEQFF	TGTGCCAGCAGCCCTAGCGGGGGTAACTACAATGAGCAGTTCTTC
TRBJ1-1	-	-	TRBV6-2/TRBV6-3	CASSYGGARTEAFF	TGTGCCAGCAGTTATGGCGGGGCGCGGACTGAAGCTTTCTTT
TRBJ1-2	-	TRBD1	TRBV15	CATSRDRAGGYGYTF	TGTGCCACCAGCAGAGATCGGGCAGGGGGCTATGGCTACACCTTC
TRBJ1-2	once	-	TRBV5-6	CASNWGLGGYTF	TGTGCCAGCAACTGGGGACTCGGTGGCTACACCTTC
TRBJ1-6	-	-	TRBV7-9	CASSPSRGDSPLHF	TGTGCCAGCAGCCCCTCGAGGGGAGACTCACCCCTCCACTTT
TRBJ2-5	-	TRBD2	TRBV5-1	CASSSSPGTSKETQYF	TGCGCCAGCAGCTCGTCCCCCGGGACTAGCAAAGAGACCCAGTACTTC
TRBJ1-1	-	-	TRBV19	CASSMGGAMNTEAFF	TGTGCCAGTAGTATGGGCGGAGCCATGAACACTGAAGCTTTCTTT
TRBJ1-1	-	-	TRBV21-1	CASSKIWALWKHTEAFF	TGTGCCAGCAGCAAAATTTGGGCCCTCTGGAAGCACACTGAAGCTTTCTTT
TRBJ2-7	-	TRBD2	TRBV5-1	CASSRTSVTDEQYF	TGCGCCAGCAGCCGGACTAGCGTCACCGACGAGCAGTACTTC
TRBJ2-7	-	TRBD1	TRBV24-1	CATSDATGQAYEQYF	TGTGCCACCAGTGACGCGACAGGGCAAGCCTACGAGCAGTACTTC
TRBJ2-2	once	TRBD2	TRBV7-7	CASSPRAGGNTGELFF	TGTGCCAGCAGCCCCAGAGCGGGGGGGAATACCGGGGAGCTGTTTTTT
TRBJ1-1	-	-	TRBV3-1/TRBV3-2	CASSQEGQGKPEAFF	TGTGCCAGCAGCCAAGAGGGGCAAGGGAAGCCTGAAGCTTTCTTT
TRBJ1-1	-	TRBD1	TRBV10-3	CAITSDRVRNPGTEAFF	TGTGCCATCACTTCAGACAGGGTAAGAAATCCGGGGACTGAAGCTTTCTTT
TRBJ1-2	-	-	TRBV7-2	CASSPGTGLNYGYTF	TGTGCCAGCAGTCCCGGAACGGGCCTCAACTATGGCTACACCTTC
TRBJ2-1	-	TRBD2	TRBV4-1	CASSRGTGGNEQFF	TGCGCCAGCAGCCGCGGTACGGGGGGCAATGAGCAGTTCTTC
TRBJ2-7	-	TRBD1	TRBV19	CASSSTGWYEQYF	TGTGCCAGTAGTTCGACAGGGTGGTACGAGCAGTACTTC
TRBJ2-7	-	-	TRBV19	CASSIAAFGEQYF	TGTGCCAGTAGTATTGCGGCCTTCGGGGAGCAGTACTTC
TRBJ2-7	-	-	TRBV5-1	CASSSGDEQYF	TGCGCCAGCAGCTCGGGGGACGAGCAGTACTTC
TRBJ2-7	-	TRBD1	TRBV9	CASSVEDRDEYEQYF	TGTGCCAGCAGCGTAGAGGACAGGGATGAGTACGAGCAGTACTTC
TRBJ1-3	-	-	TRBV18	CASSPGTTGNTIYF	TGTGCCAGCTCACCAGGAACCACAGGGAACACCATATATTTT
TRBJ1-1	-	-	TRBV4-3	CASSQDVVSTEAFF	TGCGCCAGCAGCCAAGATGTGGTTTCCACTGAAGCTTTCTTT
TRBJ1-5	-	-	TRBV6-5	CASGASYSNQPQHF	TGTGCCAGTGGGGCCTCATATAGCAATCAGCCCCAGCATTTT
TRBJ1-6	-	-	TRBV5-8	CASSLELGGTYNSPLHF	TGTGCCAGCAGCTTGGAACTTGGGGGGACCTATAATTCACCCCTCCACTTT
TRBJ2-1	-	-	TRBV12-3/TRBV12-4	CASSYNNEQFF	TGTGCCAGCAGCTATAACAATGAGCAGTTCTTC
TRBJ2-3	-	-	TRBV6-4	CASRWGLLTDTQYF	TGTGCCAGCAGGTGGGGACTTCTCACAGATACGCAGTATTTT
TRBJ1-6	-	-	TRBV6-2/TRBV6-3	CASSPGWAGLNSPLHF	TGTGCCAGCAGCCCCGGGTGGGCGGGCCTAAATTCACCCCTCCACTTT
TRBJ1-1	-	-	TRBV7-8	CASSLARGSTEAFF	TGTGCCAGCAGCTTAGCTCGGGGGAGCACTGAAGCTTTCTTT
TRBJ2-2	few	-	TRBV19	CASKGGGAANTGELFF	TGTGCCAGTAAAGGAGGTGGGGCCGCGAACACCGGGGAGCTGTTTTTT